This paragraph covers one TCR beta chain sequence. The antigen is undetermined. These data originate in a study of vaccination effects on CD4 cells after COVID-19. Study conclusions and caveats: Pronounced clonal contraction occurred in clones induced by infection and by vaccine late after vaccination.

With the ViraFEST assay, the study expanded antigen-specific CD4+ T cells using viral peptide pools, then sequenced them. On day 10 of culture, CD4+ T cells were separated out. The vaccine given was either BNT162b2 or mRNA-1273, in two doses. Germline V gene lookup returns CDR1 MDHEN and CDR2 SYDVKM. This CDR3 spans 15 amino acids. The ends were cut back, 5 bases at V and 7 bases at J, with 20 bases in the middle. Assay: immunoSEQ multiplex PCR; the TCRdb copy retains only in-frame clones and omits some. The profile shows tens of thousands of clones, around 77% of them singletons. Here the sequenced sample was CD4+ T cells from PBMCs cultured with HCoV-229E spike peptides, taken after COVID-19 vaccination. The TCR was taken from a human donor who received a COVID-19 vaccine. The chain recombines TRBV28 with TRBJ1-2, with D maybe TRBD1 (6 bases). The CDR3 loop reads CASSRQTVGAGGYTF. The DNA for the CDR3 is TGTGCCAGCAGTAGGCAAACTGTGGGGGCGGGTGGCTACACCTTC.